The source of this T cell receptor beta chain is a study of CD8+CD57+ T cells in acquired aplastic anemia (dated by TCRdb to 2016 to 2018). For context, the study as a whole: On average, sorted CD4+ and CD8+ cells yielded around 3.5 ug of extracted DNA, with a range of roughly 0.17 to 27.4 ug. CD8+CD57+ expansion was defined as a frequency above the mean frequency observed in healthy subjects. What the authors observed across the whole study: Patients and healthy controls showed no significant difference in CD8+ Simpson's diversity (P=0.060). Although 25 to 30 CD8+ CDR3 sequences were shared by patients and controls, these sequences appeared highly expressed in patients and within the immunodominant clones of patients.

The CDR3 runs 15 amino acids, cysteine and phenylalanine included. Solely the CDR3 DNA is kept, with 45 bases framed from the first base. V is cut by 3 bases and J by 6 bases, and the space between the germline ends is 15 bases. Per the germline V gene, SGHTA is the CDR1 and FQGTGA is the CDR2. Expansion of CD8+CD57+ cells had been shown by flow cytometry in the patients chosen for sequencing. Every patient had a diagnosis of severe acquired aplastic anemia based on International Study of Aplastic Anemia and Agranulocytosis and Camitta criteria. No patient had received any therapy when blood was sampled. The study deep-sequenced TCR repertoires of sorted CD4+ and CD8+ blood T cells from severe aplastic anemia patients and healthy subjects. Patients were enrolled in the USA under clinicaltrials.gov protocols 00001620, 01623167, 00001397, 00071045, 00081523 and 00961064. Ficoll-Paque density gradient centrifugation was used to isolate peripheral blood mononuclear cells. CD4+ and CD8+ T cells were sorted by FACS or magnetic beads before DNA extraction.

TCR beta VDJ combination and CDR3 sequence profiling used genomic DNA as the template. An Illumina HiSeq 2000 was the platform used for TCR repertoire sequencing. In the source study's methods: Repertoire assessment relied on Simpson's diversity index, CDR3 size and DJ length profiles, and TRBV/TRBJ rearrangement plots. The immunodominant clone was defined as the most abundant DNA sequence in deep sequencing data. CDR3 amino acid sequences were checked for sharing between subjects and were compared against published repertoires and the VDJdb database. TCRdb reprocessing: public reads trimmed at Q25 with fastp, clones called with MiXCR, in-frame beta chains kept. Rows are unified per CDR3 protein, each entry keeping the most common DNA and genes. TCRdb, rather than the study authors, made the V and J calls. In this sample the table shows about 160,000 distinct CDR3 sequences, around 48% of which occur a single time. Roughly 2.8% of the sample comes from the top ten.

Details on this clonotype: Its antigen target is currently unknown. The record has no base qualities; no much larger clone is one base away.

The specimen sequenced was sorted CD4+, CD8+, or CD8+CD57+ T cells (not recorded which) from PBMCs. The chain is made from TRBV7-3 and TRBJ2-1; the D gene may be TRBD1 or TRBD2, since each aligns over 5 bases. The TCR sequence derives from a human donor with aplastic anemia. The DNA sequence is TGTGCCAGCAGCTTCGGGGACGGCGGTATCAATGAGCAGTTCTTC. This translates into CASSFGDGGINEQFF.